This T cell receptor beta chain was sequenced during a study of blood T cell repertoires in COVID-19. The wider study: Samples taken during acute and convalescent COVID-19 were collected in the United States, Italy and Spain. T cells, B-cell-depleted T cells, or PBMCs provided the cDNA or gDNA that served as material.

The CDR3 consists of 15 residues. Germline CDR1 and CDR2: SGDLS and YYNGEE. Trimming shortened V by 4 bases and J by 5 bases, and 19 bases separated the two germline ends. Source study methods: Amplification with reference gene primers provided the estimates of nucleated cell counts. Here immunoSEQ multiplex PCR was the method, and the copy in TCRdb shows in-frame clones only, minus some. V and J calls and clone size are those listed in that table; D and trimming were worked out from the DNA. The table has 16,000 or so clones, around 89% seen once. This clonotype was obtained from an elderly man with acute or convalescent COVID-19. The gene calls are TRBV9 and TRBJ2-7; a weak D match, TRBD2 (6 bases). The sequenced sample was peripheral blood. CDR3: CASSTSEGLFDEQYF. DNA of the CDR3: TGTGCCAGCAGCACCTCAGAAGGACTATTCGACGAGCAGTACTTC.